This T cell receptor beta chain was captured in a study of blood T cells in healthy people across ages. A sample-barcoded 5' primer and a J-beta primer mix were used in a second PCR of roughly 7 to 11 cycles. TCRdb re-derived calls from the 5' RACE reads in MiXCR, one entry per CDR3 protein. The data contain some 850,000 distinct CDR3 sequences, more than 25% of them singletons. Notes on the study in general: Getting older went along with TCR beta diversity per million T cells dropping roughly linearly.

In this sample, this clonotype turned up a few times. The antigen remains undetermined. The individuals who served as donors were healthy Caucasians living in Russia, aged about 6 to 95. The CDR3 loop spans 14 amino acids. CDR1 is ENHRY, CDR2 SYGVKD, per germline. After removal of 10 bases from V and 1 base from J, the junction contained 5 bases not matched to a gene. These data were also filed under a second study, of T cells of mothers and their children. That investigation notes: Each child gave 2.5 million to 3.5 million TCR beta CDR3 reads (each mother, over 8.5 million). Persistent microchimeric T cell clones were not found at ~100 per million sensitivity.

Material: blood. The sequence derives from a boy between 10 and 17 years old in good health. The V gene is TRBV10-3, the J gene TRBJ2-2; 8 bases line up with TRBD1. The DNA for the CDR3 is TGTGCCACCCAGACAGGGGAGAACACCGGGGAGCTGTTTTTT. Amino acids: CATQTGENTGELFF.